The 16 T cell receptor beta chains in this list originate from one sample, sequenced in a study of blood T cells in healthy people across ages. A second about 6 to 12 cycle PCR used barcoded and J-beta primers. TCRdb used MiXCR to reprocess the 5' RACE reads, holding one entry per CDR3 protein. This table has 700,000 or so distinct CDR3 sequences, 20% to 25% appearing once. Material: blood. The source is a man aged 65 to 79 in good health.

This clonotype has more than one count but fewer than ten. The V gene is TRBV20-1, the J gene TRBJ1-4; 9 bases map to TRBD1. Losses at the gene ends were 3 bases for V and 5 bases for J; bases not matched to a gene: 1. The CDR3 is made up of 13 amino acids. The germline V gene encodes CDR1 DFQATT and CDR2 SNEGSKA (reference sequence). CDR3 protein: CSARGQGNEKLFF. CDR3 DNA sequence: TGCAGTGCTAGGGGACAGGGAAATGAAAAACTGTTTTTT.

The chain joins TRBV20-1 to TRBJ2-1; 11 positions agree with TRBD2. Per germline, CDR1 DFQATT and CDR2 SNEGSKA (reference sequence). The CDR3 consists of 15 residues. Trimming took 7 bases from V and 3 from J; bases not matched to a gene: 8. As DNA, the CDR3 is TGCAGTGTTGGGGCTAGCGGGAGGCTCTACAATGAGCAGTTCTTC. The encoded protein is CSVGASGRLYNEQFF.

This clonotype was counted a few times. The chain uses TRBV14 and TRBJ1-1; tentative D call: TRBD1 (5 bases). Per the germline V gene, CDR1 is SGHDN and CDR2 is FVKESK. V gave up 0 bases and J gave up 6 bases, with 14 bases separating them. The CDR3 runs 15 residues. CDR3 protein: CASSQDVRAGAEAFF. In DNA form, the CDR3 reads TGTGCCAGCAGCCAAGATGTTAGGGCGGGGGCTGAAGCTTTCTTT.

The chain carries TRBV7-9 and TRBJ2-2, with D maybe TRBD1 (5 bases). CDR1 is SEHNR and CDR2 is FQNEAQ in the germline V gene (reference sequence). V was clipped by 5 bases and J by 0 bases, with 13 bases between them. The CDR3 has 16 amino acids. CDR3 region: CASSQQKGTNTGELFF. The CDR3 DNA reads TGTGCCAGCAGCCAGCAGAAGGGGACGAACACCGGGGAGCTGTTTTTT.

J is TRBJ1-5 and V is TRBV5-6; D is ambiguous. The CDR3 is made up of 15 amino acids. Germline V lookup: CDR1 SGHDT, CDR2 YYEEEE. V lost 4 bases and J lost 2, with 13 bases in between. CDR3 region: CASSRGGLGNQPQHF. DNA of the CDR3: TGTGCCAGCAGCCGAGGTGGCTTAGGCAATCAGCCCCAGCATTTT.

This sequence joins TRBV5-6 and TRBJ1-5, with 9 bases aligning to TRBD1. The CDR3 has 15 residues. The trim removed 1 base at V and 5 bases at J, leaving 4 bases unmatched. The germline V gene encodes CDR1 SGHDT and CDR2 YYEEEE. CDR3 region: CASSLLQGAHQPQHF. The CDR3 DNA is TGTGCCAGCAGCTTGTTACAGGGGGCTCATCAGCCCCAGCATTTT. The whole variable domain, remainder taken from reference TRBV5-6 and TRBJ1-5, is DAGVTQSPTHLIKTRGQQVTLRCSPKSGHDTVSWYQQALGQGPQFIFQYYEEEERQRGNFPDRFSGHQFPNYSSELNVNALLLGDSALYLCASSLLQGAHQPQHFGDGTRLSIL.

J is TRBJ2-7 and V is TRBV6-2 or TRBV6-3, with D possibly matching TRBD2 (5 bases). The germline V gene has CDR1 MNHEY and CDR2 SVGEGT. V lost 6 bases and J lost 5, with 11 bases in between. CDR3 length: 12 amino acids. The CDR3 loop is CASREVRDEQYF. The CDR3 DNA follows: TGTGCCAGCAGAGAGGTGAGGGACGAGCAGTACTTC.

The chain employs TRBV20-1 and TRBJ2-5; D might be TRBD2 (6 bases). The CDR3 runs 16 residues. Trimming removed 0 bases from V and 2 bases from J, with 16 bases in between. Germline CDR1 is DFQATT and CDR2 is SNEGSKA (reference sequence). The CDR3 region has the DNA TGCAGTGCTAGAGATCGAGGTAGCGGAAAGCAAGAGACCCAGTACTTC. It translates to CSARDRGSGKQETQYF.

This clonotype came up a few times. The chain recombines TRBV7-9 with TRBJ2-4; the match to TRBD1 covers 8 bases. Germline CDR1 reads SEHNR; CDR2 reads FQNEAQ (reference sequence). V lost 5 bases to trimming and J lost 3 bases; unmatched junction nucleotides: 6. The CDR3 consists of 15 residues. The CDR3 reads CASSPPGQVKNIQYF. CDR3 bases: TGTGCCAGCAGCCCTCCGGGACAGGTCAAAAACATTCAGTACTTC.

The gene calls are TRBV7-2 and TRBJ2-3, with 7 bases matching TRBD2. The germline CDR1 and CDR2 sequences are SGHTA and FQGNSA. The CDR3 contains 14 residues. With V trimmed by 4 bases and J by 3 bases, 4 bases remained unmatched. CDR3 in DNA: TGTGCCAGCAGCTCAGAGCGGGGAACAGATACGCAGTATTTT. It yields the protein CASSSERGTDTQYF.

This clonotype showed up just a few times. V usage is TRBV20-1 and J usage is TRBJ2-1, with D maybe TRBD2 (5 bases). The CDR3 is 13 amino acids. Looked up from germline, CDR1 is DFQATT and CDR2 is SNEGSKA (reference sequence). The V gene lost 2 bases and the J gene lost 14 bases, with 19 bases spanning the gap. CDR3 in amino acids: CSARPRTRTREFF. In nucleotides, the CDR3 is TGCAGTGCTAGACCCCGGACGAGGACTCGGGAGTTCTTC.

This clonotype was seen more than once but under ten times. The V call is TRBV20-1, the J call TRBJ2-1; weak D call: TRBD2 (6 bases). V gave up 2 bases and J gave up 0 bases, with 11 bases separating them. This CDR3 contains 15 residues. The germline gives CDR1 DFQATT, CDR2 SNEGSKA (reference sequence). Here the CDR3 reads CSARKRVSSYNEQFF. In DNA form, the CDR3 reads TGCAGTGCTAGAAAGCGGGTAAGCTCCTACAATGAGCAGTTCTTC.

This clonotype was counted only a few times. V and J are TRBV21-1 and TRBJ1-4. TRBV21-1 is a recognized pseudogene. The CDR3 is 10 amino acids. CDR3 bases: TGTGCCAGCAACCAAGCGGACCCGTTTTTT. Translated: CASNQADPFF.

This rearrangement joins TRBV3-1 to TRBJ1-3; D not certain. The CDR3 runs 14 residues. V gave up 1 base and J gave up 4 bases, with 8 bases separating them. The V gene's germline CDR1 is LGHDT and CDR2 YNNKEL (reference sequence). CDR3 region: CASSQVRSGNTIYF. In nucleotides, the CDR3 is TGTGCCAGCAGCCAAGTGAGATCAGGAAACACCATATATTTT.

This clonotype was detected a few times. The chain employs TRBV29-1 and TRBJ2-7, with D maybe TRBD1 (6 bases). Germline assignment: CDR1 SQVTM and CDR2 ANQGSEA. V lost 4 bases and J lost 6, with 10 bases in between. The CDR3 totals 11 residues. This CDR3 is CSVGGHSEQYF. CDR3 bases: TGCAGCGTTGGGGGGCACTCCGAGCAGTACTTC.

In its sample, this clonotype was seen a few times. The chain employs TRBV5-1 and TRBJ2-3, with D possibly being TRBD1 (6 bases). This CDR3 region has 16 residues. The V and J ends lost 0 bases and 2 bases respectively, with 13 bases between them. CDR1 and CDR2 (germline): SGHRS, YFSETQ. CDR3 region: CASSLAGTPITDTQYF. DNA for the CDR3: TGCGCCAGCAGCTTGGCCGGGACACCTATCACAGATACGCAGTATTTT.